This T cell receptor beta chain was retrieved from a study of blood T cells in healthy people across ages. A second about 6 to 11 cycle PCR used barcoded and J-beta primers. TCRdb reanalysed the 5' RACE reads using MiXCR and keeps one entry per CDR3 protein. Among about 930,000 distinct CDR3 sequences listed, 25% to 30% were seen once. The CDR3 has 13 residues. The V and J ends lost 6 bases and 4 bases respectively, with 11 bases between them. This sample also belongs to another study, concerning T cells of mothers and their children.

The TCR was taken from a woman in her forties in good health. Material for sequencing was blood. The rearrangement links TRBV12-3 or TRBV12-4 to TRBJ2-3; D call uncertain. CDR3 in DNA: TGTGCCAGCAGACCCAATGTTGCAGATACGCAGTATTTT. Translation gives CASRPNVADTQYF.